The T cell receptor beta chain under discussion was sequenced for a study of shared clonotypes between healthy human individuals. The germline CDR1 and CDR2 sequences are SNHLY and FYNNEI. The CDR3 consists of 14 residues. Unmatched junction bases numbered 4, after V lost 11 bases and J lost 0 bases. Each replicate PCR on the sorted subsets used about 220 ng DNA (around 30,000 T cell genomes). Profiled with immunoSEQ multiplex PCR; TCRdb holds only in-frame clones, not every one. The table records around 1.5 million clones, 95% to 99% of them present only once. The gene calls are TRBV2 and TRBJ2-1; 10 bases match TRBD2. Material for sequencing was naive CD4+ T cells sorted from blood. Described subset: CD45RA+ positively selected. The clonotype comes from a man aged 25 to 40 in good health. The CDR3 sequence: CAGTSVSSYNEQFF. The CDR3 DNA reads TGTGCCGGGACTAGCGTCAGCTCCTACAATGAGCAGTTCTTC.